This TCR beta chain was profiled in a study of cytomegalovirus exposure and HLA in healthy donors. On this clone itself: As yet, its antigen is unknown.

Notes on the study in general: Earlier analysis looked at TCR beta V segments, and most were productive about 87% or about 30% of the time.

This CDR3 region has 15 residues. CDR1 PRHDT and CDR2 FYEKMQ come from the germline V gene (reference sequence). Trimming removed 4 bases from V and 4 bases from J, with 11 bases in between. The PCR contained 60 Vbeta and 13 Jbeta primers. Some clones are missing from TCRdb's copy, which holds only in-frame ones; the method was immunoSEQ multiplex PCR. The table shows 130,000 or so clones, with around 72% occurring only once. Material: PBMCs. This clonotype was obtained from a man aged 50-59 years in good health and CMV-seropositive. This sequence joins TRBV13 and TRBJ2-6; perhaps TRBD2 as D (6 bases). CDR3 in amino acids: CASSSSGDGANVLTF. CDR3 sequence (DNA): TGTGCCAGCAGCTCCTCGGGGGACGGGGCCAACGTCCTGACTTTC.